The sequence of this T cell receptor beta chain was determined in a study of cytomegalovirus exposure and HLA in healthy donors. The V end lost 2 bases, the J end lost 0 bases, and 7 bases lay between the germline ends. CDR1 GTSNPN and CDR2 SVGIG come from the germline V gene (reference sequence). This CDR3 region has 13 residues. Vbeta (60) and Jbeta (13) primers were used in the PCR. TCRdb's copy holds only in-frame clones and misses some; the assay was immunoSEQ multiplex PCR. The sample includes some 150,000 clones, 65% to 85% of them seen just once. The sample taken for sequencing was PBMCs. This chain joins TRBV30 and TRBJ1-2; D gene uncertain. The sequence derives from a man in his forties or fifties in good health and CMV-seronegative. DNA of the CDR3: TGTGCCTGGAGTTTAGTTGCTAACTATGGCTACACCTTC. This codes for CAWSLVANYGYTF.